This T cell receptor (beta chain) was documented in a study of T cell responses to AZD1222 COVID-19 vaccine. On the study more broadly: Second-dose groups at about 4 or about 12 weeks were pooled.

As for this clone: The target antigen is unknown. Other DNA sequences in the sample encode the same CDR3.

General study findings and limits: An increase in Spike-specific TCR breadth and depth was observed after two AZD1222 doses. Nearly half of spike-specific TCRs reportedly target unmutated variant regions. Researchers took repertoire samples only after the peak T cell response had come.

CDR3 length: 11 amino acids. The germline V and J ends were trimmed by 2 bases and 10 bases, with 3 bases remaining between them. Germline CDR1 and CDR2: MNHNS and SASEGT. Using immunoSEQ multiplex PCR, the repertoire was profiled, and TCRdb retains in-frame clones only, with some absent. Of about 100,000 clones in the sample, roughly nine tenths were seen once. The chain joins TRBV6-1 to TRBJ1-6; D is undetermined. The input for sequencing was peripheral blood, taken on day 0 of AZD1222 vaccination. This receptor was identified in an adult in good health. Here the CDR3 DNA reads TGTGCCAGCAGTGAATGGTCACCCCTCCACTTT. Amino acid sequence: CASSEWSPLHF.